The source of this T cell receptor (beta chain) is a study of OX40 agonist ivuxolimab in advanced cancers. Study-wide context: Patients were dosed with the agonistic anti-OX40 (CD134) antibody ivuxolimab. The diagnoses of dose-escalation patients were hepatocellular carcinoma, melanoma, renal cell or head and neck cancer.

This CDR3 comprises 15 residues. In germline, CDR1 is SNHLY, CDR2 FYNNEI. V was pared by 8 bases and J by 2 bases, with 7 bases of the junction left unmatched. In the case of this clone: Its antigen is still unknown.

Findings of the study overall: Clonal expansion among partial responders at 0.1-3.0 mg/kg ranked near the lowest. The study found that CD8+ T cells averaged more expanded clones than CD4+.

The table came from immunoSEQ multiplex PCR; TCRdb's copy has only in-frame clones and leaves some out. The sample consists of about 120,000 clones, roughly nine tenths of them appearing once. The chain is built from TRBV2 and TRBJ2-3, with 10 positions matching TRBD2. The material sequenced was CD4+ or CD8+ T cells sorted from blood, taken in a trial of the OX40 agonist ivuxolimab. This clonotype originated in an adult with an advanced solid tumor such as melanoma, head and neck, liver or kidney cancer. The CDR3 here is CASVLAGMNTDTQYF. CDR3 bases: TGTGCCAGCGTACTAGCGGGGATGAACACAGATACGCAGTATTTT.